What follows is one T cell receptor (beta chain) and its context. Its antigen remains unidentified. No much larger clone exists at a distance of one base, and base qualities are not known. This sample is part of a study of blood T cell repertoires in COVID-19 (dated by TCRdb to 2020 to 2021). General notes on the study: Samples covering the acute and convalescent phases of COVID-19 were provided by collaborators in the United States, Italy and Spain. The material from the prospective study consisted of cDNA or gDNA derived from T cells, B-cell-depleted T cells, or PBMCs. Deeply sampled blood TCRbeta repertoires from subjects exposed to, actively infected with, or recovered from COVID-19 were included in the dataset. The repertoires were made available in a free public database intended to serve as a resource for research on the immune response to SARS-CoV-2. Samples came from the ongoing ImmuneRACE study (first 160 participants) plus 1,254 subjects from 6 global collaborators. A de-identified subject ID, COVID-19 status, age in years and sex were almost always included in the sample metadata. Where available, HLA class I and class II types were taken from metadata supplied by the sample provider and were not determined by assay-based typing.

The immunoSEQ Assay, a bias-controlled multiplex PCR, was used to amplify TCRbeta CDR3 regions from genomic DNA. The authors' analysis ran thus. Within the assay, amplification of reference gene primers was used to estimate how many nucleated cells each sample contained. To quantify the absolute abundance of each unique TCRbeta CDR3 rearrangement, sequence reads were collapsed and filtered. For each sample, productive Simpson clonality was calculated as the square root of Simpson's diversity index across productive rearrangements. TCRdb took this table from immuneACCESS and kept in-frame rearrangements with V and J called. Such tables lack part of the clones; where checked against another copy, unresolved V genes explain under half of the gap, and the rest is unexplained. The V and J calls and clone size are taken from that table; D and trimming were inferred from the DNA. Present in this sample are approximately 200,000 clones, 88% of which were seen just once. Clones ranked in the top ten supply around 2.3% of the sample.

Overall results and qualifications from the work: Clinical and demographic metadata were provided uncurated, with the amount varying by source and participant.

Collaborating institutions collected whole blood in K2EDTA tubes following their own protocols. For TCRbeta analysis, collaborator samples were shipped as frozen whole blood, as isolated PBMCs, or as DNA extracted from either sample type. The CDR3 contains 15 residues, cysteine and phenylalanine counted. The kept DNA is CDR3 alone, 45 bases in frame from the first base. Reading the germline V gene (reference sequence) gives CDR1 LGHDT and CDR2 YNNKEL. V is pruned by 0 bases and J by 4 bases, leaving 5 bases of the junction without a gene match. The specimen sequenced was peripheral blood. This chain joins TRBV3-1 (or the pseudogene TRBV3-2) to TRBJ2-5, with 7 bases in between that match TRBD2. This TCR was recovered from a man between 65 and 85 years old with active or convalescent COVID-19. The CDR3: CASSQDWEGRETQYF. In nucleotide form, the sequence is TGTGCCAGCAGCCAAGACTGGGAGGGGCGAGAGACCCAGTACTTC.